This T cell receptor beta chain derives from a study of blood T cell repertoires in COVID-19. Study in general: Sample material is recorded as cDNA or gDNA derived from T cells, B-cell-depleted T cells, or PBMCs.

TCRdb keeps only in-frame clones here, not all; method: immunoSEQ multiplex PCR. The sample yields 110,000 to 150,000 clones, around 81% seen once. V shed 0 bases and J 4 bases; nucleotides not matched to a gene: 2. The CDR3 totals 15 residues. Per germline, CDR1 KGHSH and CDR2 LQKENI. The V call is TRBV18, the J call TRBJ2-3, with TRBD2 matching 9 bases. Sequences were obtained from peripheral blood. This receptor was obtained from a human donor in a cohort sampled during active COVID-19. The DNA for the CDR3 is TGTGCCAGCTCACCACCTAGCGGGAGTTCAGATACGCAGTATTTT. It codes for CASSPPSGSSDTQYF.